This TCR beta chain was recorded in a study of blood T cell repertoires in COVID-19 (dated by TCRdb to 2018 to 2021). Background for the entire study: Samples from collaborators originated in the United States, Italy and Spain and spanned both the acute and convalescent phases of COVID-19. The prospective study material was composed of cDNA or gDNA derived from T cells, B-cell-depleted T cells, or PBMCs. Deeply sampled blood TCRbeta repertoires from subjects exposed to, actively infected with, or recovered from COVID-19 were included in the dataset. The repertoires were released in a freely available public database meant as a resource for research on the immune response to SARS-CoV-2. The samples were drawn from two sources: the first 160 participants of the ongoing ImmuneRACE study, and 1,000 to 1,500 subjects contributed by 6 global collaborators. The sample metadata nearly always contained a de-identified subject ID, COVID-19 status, age in years and sex. Where available, HLA class I and class II types were obtained from metadata supplied by the sample provider rather than from assay-based typing.

Collaborating institutions collected whole blood in K2EDTA tubes following their own protocols. For TCRbeta analysis, collaborator samples were shipped as frozen whole blood, as isolated PBMCs, or as DNA extracted from either sample type. The research as a whole found: The amount of clinical and demographic metadata varied by source and participant and was provided uncurated.

At least ten counts were recorded for this clone. Its antigen remains unidentified. No much larger clone exists at a distance of one base, and base qualities are not known. V was cut back by 3 bases and J by 10 bases, leaving a gap of 24 bases between them. CDR1 and CDR2 were assigned from the germline V gene as SNHLY and FYNNEI. The CDR3 has 16 amino acids, counting the end cysteine and phenylalanine. The sequence is cut down to CDR3 DNA, 48 bases in frame from base 1. TCRbeta CDR3 regions were amplified from genomic DNA using the immunoSEQ Assay, a bias-controlled multiplex PCR. The study's own analysis went as follows. The number of nucleated cells in each sample was estimated from the amplification of reference gene primers within the assay. Sequence reads were collapsed and filtered to measure the absolute abundance of every unique TCRbeta CDR3 rearrangement. For each sample, productive Simpson clonality was calculated by taking the square root of Simpson's diversity index across productive rearrangements. Entries here come from immuneACCESS through TCRdb and include only in-frame sequences with V and J called. Some clones fail to appear in such tables; in the studies checked, an unresolved V gene covers under half of the shortfall, and the cause of the remainder is unknown. Clone size and V and J calls were adopted from that table, with D and trimming inferred from the DNA. Present in this sample are around 190,000 clones, 60% to 85% of which were seen just once. The ten largest account for roughly 8.7% of the sample.

The chain was built from TRBV2 and TRBJ1-1; the D gene lacks a confident call. The TCR sequence derives from a woman aged 45-65 years with active or convalescent COVID-19. Sequenced sample: peripheral blood. CDR3 sequence: CASSDIGLLGEYAAFF. The DNA sequence follows: TGTGCCAGCAGTGATATAGGCCTCCTCGGGGAATACGCAGCTTTCTTT.